Sequencing of this T cell receptor beta chain was carried out in a study of early T cells in non-severe SARS-CoV-2 infection. On the study more broadly: The chains were unpaired, and the sequenced material was bulk RNA from unsorted whole blood. Regarding the study as a whole: Private and CD4 specificities were missed by VDJdb matching, skewed to anti-spike CD8.

Unique molecular identifiers tagged individual cDNA molecules. TCRdb called the 5' RACE reads again in MiXCR, with one record for every CDR3 protein. The data show under 90,000 distinct CDR3 sequences, 14% seen once. Looked up from germline, CDR1 is SQVTM and CDR2 is ANQGSEA. There are 17 residues in the CDR3. Trimming removed 3 bases from V and 4 bases from J; junction bases left unmatched: 11. Many counts were recorded for this clonotype. Its antigen is undetermined. The clonotype was recovered from an adult who was a healthcare worker with PCR-confirmed SARS-CoV-2 infection or an uninfected control (not recorded which). The sequenced sample consisted of whole blood. V is TRBV29-1 and J is TRBJ2-1, with 11 nucleotides matching TRBD2. CDR3 amino acids: CSVDYLAGGVLYNEQFF. CDR3 in DNA: TGCAGCGTTGATTACCTAGCGGGGGGCGTTTTATACAATGAGCAGTTCTTC.